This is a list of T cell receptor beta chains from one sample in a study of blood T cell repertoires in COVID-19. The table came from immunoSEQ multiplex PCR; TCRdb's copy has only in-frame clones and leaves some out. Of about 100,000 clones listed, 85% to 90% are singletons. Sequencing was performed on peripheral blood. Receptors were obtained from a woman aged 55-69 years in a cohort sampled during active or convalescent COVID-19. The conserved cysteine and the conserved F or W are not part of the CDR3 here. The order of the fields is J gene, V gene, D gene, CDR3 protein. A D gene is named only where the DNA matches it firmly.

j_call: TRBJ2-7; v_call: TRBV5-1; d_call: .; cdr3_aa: ASSLTPGPVNEQY
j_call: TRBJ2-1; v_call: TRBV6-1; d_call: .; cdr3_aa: ASSERRLAYDNEQF
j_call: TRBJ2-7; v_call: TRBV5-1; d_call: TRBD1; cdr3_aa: ASNIGTGTDEQY
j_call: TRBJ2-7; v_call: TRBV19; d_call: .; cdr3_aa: ASSRGGGTPYEQY
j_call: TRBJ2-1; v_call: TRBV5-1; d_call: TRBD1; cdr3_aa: ASSPDRVVPNEQF
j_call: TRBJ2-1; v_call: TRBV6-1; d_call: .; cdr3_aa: ASSEFVYLYNEQF
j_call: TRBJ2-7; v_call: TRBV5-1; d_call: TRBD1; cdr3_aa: ASSFLGGQGAYEQY
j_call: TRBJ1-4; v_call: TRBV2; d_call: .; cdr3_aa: ASVKGASEKLF
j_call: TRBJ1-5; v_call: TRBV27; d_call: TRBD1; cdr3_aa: ASSSQGNNQPQH
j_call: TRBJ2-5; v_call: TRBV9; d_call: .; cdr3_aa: ASSVVSGEGETQY
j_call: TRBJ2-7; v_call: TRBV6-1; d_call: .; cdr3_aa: ASSEIRGEQY
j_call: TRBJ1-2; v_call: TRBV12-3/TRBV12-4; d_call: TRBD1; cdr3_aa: ASRRGQDYGYT
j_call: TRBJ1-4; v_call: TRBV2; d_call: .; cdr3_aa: ASRAGAQGEKLF
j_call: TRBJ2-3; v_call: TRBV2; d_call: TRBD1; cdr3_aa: ASSQGQGVTDTQY
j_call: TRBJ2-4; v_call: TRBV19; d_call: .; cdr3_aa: ASSWGQKNIQY
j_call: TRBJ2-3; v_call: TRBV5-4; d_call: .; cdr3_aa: ASSPGLNTDTQY
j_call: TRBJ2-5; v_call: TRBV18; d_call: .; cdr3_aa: ASSPSRAWGETQY
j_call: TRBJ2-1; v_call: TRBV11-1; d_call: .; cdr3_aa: ASSLESDNEQF
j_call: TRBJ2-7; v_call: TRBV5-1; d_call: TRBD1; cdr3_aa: ASSLGPIGTGNEQY
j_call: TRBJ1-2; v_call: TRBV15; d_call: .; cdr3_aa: ATSRDREFYGYT
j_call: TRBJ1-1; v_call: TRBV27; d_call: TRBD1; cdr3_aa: ASTLRQGGMNTEAF
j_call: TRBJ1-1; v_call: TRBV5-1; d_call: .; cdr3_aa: ASSLVSAGNTEAF
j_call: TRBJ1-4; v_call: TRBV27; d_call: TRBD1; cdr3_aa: ASRQGATNEKLF
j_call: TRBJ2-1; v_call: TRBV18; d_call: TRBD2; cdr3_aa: ASSPGAGGPENEQF
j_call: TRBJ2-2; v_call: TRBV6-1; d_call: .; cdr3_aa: ASSESQGGGELF
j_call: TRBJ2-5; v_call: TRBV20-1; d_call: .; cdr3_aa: SAIFQETQY
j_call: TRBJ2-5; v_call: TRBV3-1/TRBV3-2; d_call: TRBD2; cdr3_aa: ASSDRTSGRITQETQY
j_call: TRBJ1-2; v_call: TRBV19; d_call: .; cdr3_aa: ASSIRTGSRNYGYT
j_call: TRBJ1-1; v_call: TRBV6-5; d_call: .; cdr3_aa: ASSYSGGLEAF
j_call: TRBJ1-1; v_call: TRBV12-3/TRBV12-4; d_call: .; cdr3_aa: ASSRQWAEAF
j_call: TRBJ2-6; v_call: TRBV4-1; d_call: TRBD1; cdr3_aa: ASSQDRGDRASAGANVLT
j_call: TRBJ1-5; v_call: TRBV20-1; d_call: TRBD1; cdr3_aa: SASAGQVGLPQH
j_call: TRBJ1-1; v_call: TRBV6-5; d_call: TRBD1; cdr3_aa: ASSFRQGDTEAF
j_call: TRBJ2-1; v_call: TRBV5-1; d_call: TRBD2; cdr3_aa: ASSPTGTSGGSSYNEQF
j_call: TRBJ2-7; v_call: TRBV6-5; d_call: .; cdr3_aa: ASSYDFRASSYEQY
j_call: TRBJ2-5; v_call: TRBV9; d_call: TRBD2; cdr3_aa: ASSRPAGGKETQY
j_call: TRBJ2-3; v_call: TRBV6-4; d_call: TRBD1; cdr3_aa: ASSSGTVVADTQY
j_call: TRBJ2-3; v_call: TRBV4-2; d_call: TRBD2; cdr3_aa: ASSPRGGAQTDTQY
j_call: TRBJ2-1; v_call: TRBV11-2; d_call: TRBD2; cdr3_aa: ASSLVTSGVYNEQF
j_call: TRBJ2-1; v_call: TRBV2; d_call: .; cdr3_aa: ASSELRQWVNEQF
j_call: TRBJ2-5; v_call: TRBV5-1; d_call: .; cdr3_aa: ASSLRGGDKETQY
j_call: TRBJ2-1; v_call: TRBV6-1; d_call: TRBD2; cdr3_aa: ASSGLAGADSYNEQF
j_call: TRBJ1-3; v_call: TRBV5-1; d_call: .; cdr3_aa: ASTLGGDSGNTIY
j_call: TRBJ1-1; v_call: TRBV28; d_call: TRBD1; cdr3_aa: ASSIGTVEAF
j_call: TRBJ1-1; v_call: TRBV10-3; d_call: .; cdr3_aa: AISESTLGPSNTEAF
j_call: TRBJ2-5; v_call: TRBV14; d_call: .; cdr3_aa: ASVTGPQETQY
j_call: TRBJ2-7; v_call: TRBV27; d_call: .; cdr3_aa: ASRGVLSRDEQY